Sequencing of this TCR beta chain was carried out in a study of blood T cells in healthy people across ages. This CDR3 spans 15 amino acids. J was trimmed by 4 bases and V by 3 bases; bases with no gene match: 6. Germline lookup yields CDR1 SGHDN and CDR2 FVKESK. A second PCR, run for roughly 7 to 12 cycles, used a sample-barcoded 5' primer plus a J-beta primer mix. MiXCR, run by TCRdb on the 5' RACE reads, gives a single entry per CDR3 protein. The sample holds approximately 820,000 distinct CDR3 sequences, 40% to 50% seen once. Donors each provided 9.5 to 10 milliliters of peripheral blood. Each sample yielded at least 5 micrograms of PBMC total RNA.

The sample consisted of blood. The TCR was taken from a man between 60 and 70 years old in good health. The chain has TRBV14 and TRBJ1-2, with 9 bases lining up with TRBD1. CDR3: CASSQLQGAGYGYTF. The CDR3 coding sequence is TGTGCCAGCAGCCAGCTACAGGGGGCCGGCTATGGCTACACCTTC.